This record covers a single T cell receptor (beta chain). Clones were read by immunoSEQ multiplex PCR, and TCRdb kept only the in-frame ones, dropping some. The repertoire holds fewer than 30,000 clones, with about 70% as singletons. This entry is derived from a study of OX40 agonist ivuxolimab in advanced cancers. The overall study: Dose-escalation patients suffered from hepatocellular carcinoma, melanoma, renal cell or head and neck cancer.

Germline CDR1 is LGHNA and CDR2 is YNFKEQ. The CDR3 length is 16 residues. V was pared by 5 bases and J by 4 bases, with 10 bases of the junction left unmatched. The chain is built from TRBV4-2 and TRBJ2-2, with 7 positions matching TRBD2. The clonotype was recovered from an adult with an advanced solid tumor such as melanoma, head and neck, liver or kidney cancer. The material sequenced was CD4+ or CD8+ T cells sorted from blood, taken in a trial of the OX40 agonist ivuxolimab. The CDR3 region is CASSAGRGDGTGELFF. The CDR3 coding sequence is TGTGCCAGCAGCGCGGGGAGGGGAGATGGCACCGGGGAGCTGTTTTTT.